This passage covers 12 T cell receptor beta chains from one sample sequenced in a study of blood T cells in healthy people across ages. Together with a sample-barcoded 5' primer, a J-beta primer mix was included in a second PCR lasting roughly 6 to 12 cycles. TCRdb processed the 5' RACE reads anew with MiXCR; each CDR3 protein has one entry. The sample contains roughly 800,000 distinct CDR3 sequences, less than 70% of which appear only once. What was sequenced was blood. Receptors originate from a man aged 80 or over in good health.

This chain uses TRBV2 with TRBJ2-5; D remains unclear. The J call may be in error: the DNA end matches TRBJ2-7 better. CDR3 length equals 11 residues. Germline CDR1 is SNHLY and CDR2 is FYNNEI. The CDR3 nucleotides are TGTGCCAGCAGTGGGGCTGCCGAGCAGTACTTC. Protein: CASSGAAEQYF.

V and J are TRBV12-3 or TRBV12-4 and TRBJ2-1; D call uncertain. The CDR3 extends over 14 amino acids. Trimming took off 1 base at V and 9 bases at J, with 13 bases between the two ends. In nucleotides, the CDR3 is TGTGCCAGCAGTTTAGGTGCCTCCGAGGCTGAGCAGTTCTTC. This encodes CASSLGASEAEQFF.

The chain links TRBV3-1 to TRBJ2-3, with D perhaps given as TRBD1 or TRBD2 (5 bases each). Germline CDR1 and CDR2: LGHDT and YNNKEL (reference sequence). The CDR3 contains 19 residues. V lost 1 base and J lost 3, with 23 bases in between. CDR3 sequence reads: CASSQVSIPGPLLTDTQYF. The CDR3 nucleotides are TGTGCCAGCAGCCAAGTTTCTATCCCGGGACCGTTGTTGACAGATACGCAGTATTTT.

V gene TRBV19 combines with J gene TRBJ2-5; D not resolved. Trimming shortened V by 5 bases and J by 4 bases, and 8 bases separated the two germline ends. CDR1 is LNHDA and CDR2 is SQIVND in the germline V gene (reference sequence). The CDR3 is 12 amino acids. In DNA form, the CDR3 reads TGTGCCAGTAGTTGGGTAGGAGAGACCCAGTACTTC. Residues: CASSWVGETQYF.

This chain uses TRBV6-6 with TRBJ1-1; D unresolved. CDR1 and CDR2 (germline): MNHNY, SVGAGI (reference sequence). Trimming stripped 4 bases from V and 0 bases from J, with 9 bases between. This CDR3 is built from 14 residues. The CDR3 spells CASSFAGVNTEAFF. Written as DNA, the CDR3 is TGTGCCAGCAGTTTCGCAGGAGTGAACACTGAAGCTTTCTTT.

V gene TRBV24-1 combines with J gene TRBJ2-7; possibly TRBD2 for D (5 bases). The tail of the sequence fits TRBJ2-5 better, so the J call may be wrong. The CDR3 has 13 residues. Looked up from germline, CDR1 is KGHDR and CDR2 is SFDVKD. The CDR3 sequence: CATSVGGEETQYF. CDR3 sequence (DNA): TGTGCCACCAGTGTAGGAGGAGAAGAGACCCAGTACTTC.

This clonotype occurred once. The chain carries TRBV29-1 and TRBJ1-1, with TRBD1 identical over 10 bases. The CDR3 is 13 amino acids. Germline V CDR1 and CDR2: SQVTM, ANQGSEA. The ends lost 5 bases at V and 4 bases at J; junction bases unmatched: 4. Here the CDR3 reads CSVTGQGGTEAFF. CDR3 DNA: TGCAGCGTTACCGGACAGGGGGGCACTGAAGCTTTCTTT.

The rearrangement uses TRBV10-3 and TRBJ2-7; D is unresolved. Germline lookup yields CDR1 ENHRY and CDR2 SYGVKD. V gave up 5 bases and J gave up 2 bases, with 4 bases separating them. The CDR3 runs 11 residues. The CDR3 region has the DNA TGTGCCATCAGTTCAACCTACGAGCAGTACTTC. This sequence encodes CAISSTYEQYF.

The chain combines TRBV20-1 with TRBJ2-3; 7 nucleotides align to TRBD2. The CDR3 contains 14 residues. The V gene's germline CDR1 is DFQATT and CDR2 SNEGSKA (reference sequence). The CDR3 nucleotides read TGCACCTGCGGGCGGGAGACGTTCACAGATACGCAGTATTTT. Amino acid sequence: CTCGRETFTDTQYF.

V usage is TRBV12-3 or TRBV12-4 and J usage is TRBJ2-1, with D perhaps TRBD2 (6 bases). Trimming left V 6 bases short and J 0 bases short, with 15 bases between. This CDR3 is built from 16 residues. CDR3 nucleotides: TGTGCCAGCAGATCTAGCGCGAGGGCCTCCTACAATGAGCAGTTCTTC. This codes for CASRSSARASYNEQFF.

The chain links TRBV3-1 to TRBJ2-1; 7 bases align to TRBD2. CDR1 and CDR2 from the germline V gene are LGHDT and YNNKEL (reference sequence). This CDR3 is built from 16 residues. V shed 3 bases and J 8 bases; nucleotides not matched to a gene: 13. The CDR3 nucleotides are TGTGCCAGCAGCCAGGATGCTAGCGGTCTTTCCCATGAGCAGTTCTTC. This translates into CASSQDASGLSHEQFF.

The chain has TRBV29-1 and TRBJ2-7, with D uncertain. CDR3 length equals 13 residues. Germline V gene sequence: CDR1 SQVTM, CDR2 ANQGSEA. Deletions cut 5 bases from V and 0 bases from J, with 11 bases between. The CDR3 loop is CSVWSGSSYEQYF. For the CDR3, the DNA is TGCAGCGTTTGGAGTGGTAGCTCCTACGAGCAGTACTTC.